This TCR beta chain was recovered during a study of cytomegalovirus exposure and HLA in healthy donors. On the study more broadly: From some 180 million T cells, an earlier analysis saw approximately 110 million unique TCR beta sequences.

Participants comprised healthy donors of bone marrow. This clone has more than one count but fewer than ten. Its antigen is still unknown. General study results and limits: A few of the chains that were CMV-associated were confirmed in vitro to be specific for CMV antigens.

The trim removed 8 bases at V and 8 bases at J, leaving 13 bases unmatched. Germline CDR1 reads LNHNV; CDR2 reads YYDKDF (reference sequence). This CDR3 spans 15 amino acids. 13 Jbeta primers and 60 Vbeta primers were used for the PCR. Generated by immunoSEQ multiplex PCR, the TCRdb table keeps only in-frame clones and is missing some. The sample records some 180,000 clones, 9.5% being singletons. The specimen was PBMCs. The origin of this receptor is a woman aged 30 to 39 in good health and CMV-seropositive. The genes are TRBV15 and TRBJ2-1; TRBD1 matches 9 bases. The chain's CDR3 is CATGPGTGSGHEQFF. The CDR3 nucleotides read TGTGCCACCGGGCCGGGGACAGGGAGCGGCCATGAGCAGTTCTTC.